These T cell receptor beta chains were read from a single sample in a study of radiotherapy plus CTLA-4 blockade in lung cancer. Here immunoSEQ multiplex PCR was the method, and the copy in TCRdb shows in-frame clones only, minus some. The data show 13,000 to 15,000 clones, around 67% seen once. Material: peripheral blood, obtained from a patient treated with radiotherapy plus ipilimumab. These receptors came from a human donor with non-small cell lung cancer whose response to radiotherapy plus ipilimumab could not be evaluated. Both conserved end residues are part of each CDR3. The D gene is left open where the match is weak. Clone size is not always given. Where it is, it says once, few, many or a class for expanded clones.

d_call	clone_size	v_call	j_call	cdr3_aa	cdr3_nt
TRBD2	-	TRBV5-4	TRBJ2-5	CASSFGLQRGEEETQYF	TGTGCCAGCAGCTTTGGCCTCCAGCGGGGGGAAGAAGAGACCCAGTACTTC
-	-	TRBV21-1	TRBJ1-5	CASSKDRVGGNQPQHF	TGTGCCAGCAGCAAAGACAGGGTGGGGGGCAATCAGCCCCAGCATTTT
-	-	TRBV27	TRBJ2-1	CASSLTGTDVYNEQFF	TGTGCCAGCAGTTTAACAGGGACGGACGTGTACAATGAGCAGTTCTTC
TRBD2	-	TRBV6-1	TRBJ2-7	CASRDSGLYEQYF	TGTGCCAGCCGCGATAGCGGGCTCTACGAGCAGTACTTC
TRBD1	few	TRBV28	TRBJ1-5	CASSLTGNQPQHF	TGTGCCAGCAGTTTGACAGGGAATCAGCCCCAGCATTTT
TRBD1	few	TRBV4-2	TRBJ1-5	CASSQDRRRTGFNQPQHF	TGTGCCAGCAGCCAAGATAGGCGCAGGACAGGCTTCAATCAGCCCCAGCATTTT
TRBD1	-	TRBV11-2	TRBJ1-1	CASTLDRGRTEAFF	TGTGCCAGCACACTGGACAGGGGGCGTACTGAAGCTTTCTTT
TRBD1	-	TRBV7-3	TRBJ2-1	CASSLGTGGWNEQFF	TGTGCCAGCAGCTTAGGGACAGGGGGGTGGAATGAGCAGTTCTTC
TRBD1	medium-sized	TRBV9	TRBJ1-1	CASSAGGVNTEAFF	TGTGCCAGCAGCGCAGGGGGCGTGAACACTGAAGCTTTCTTT
TRBD1	-	TRBV4-3	TRBJ1-6	CASSQQGAMGTPLHF	TGCGCCAGCAGCCAACAGGGGGCTATGGGAACACCCCTCCACTTT
TRBD1	few	TRBV5-6	TRBJ2-2	CASSFGQAPGELFF	TGTGCCAGCAGCTTTGGACAGGCCCCCGGGGAGCTGTTTTTT
TRBD1	-	TRBV15	TRBJ1-5	CATSRDTRDSQNQPQHF	TGTGCCACCAGCAGAGATACCCGGGACAGCCAGAATCAGCCCCAGCATTTT
TRBD2	-	TRBV27	TRBJ2-3	CASRGGGTDTQYF	TGTGCCAGCAGGGGGGGAGGGACAGATACGCAGTATTTT
TRBD1	-	TRBV10-3	TRBJ1-3	CAISDPQPGQEHVSGNTIYF	TGTGCCATCAGTGATCCACAACCGGGACAGGAACATGTCTCTGGAAACACCATATATTTT
TRBD1	-	TRBV4-3	TRBJ2-2	CASNQGTGVFGELFF	TGCGCCAGCAACCAGGGGACAGGGGTATTCGGGGAGCTGTTTTTT
TRBD1	-	TRBV11-2	TRBJ2-1	CASSLGSGQGARNEQFF	TGTGCCAGCAGCTTAGGGTCGGGACAGGGGGCTCGTAATGAGCAGTTCTTC
TRBD1	-	TRBV4-1	TRBJ2-5	CASSPGQGAWETQYF	TGCGCCAGCAGCCCGGGACAGGGGGCCTGGGAGACCCAGTACTTC
TRBD1	-	TRBV30	TRBJ1-1	CAWDRVRTEAFF	TGTGCCTGGGACAGGGTACGGACTGAAGCTTTCTTT
-	-	TRBV28	TRBJ1-2	CASSLGGKSGYTF	TGTGCCAGCAGTTTAGGGGGGAAGAGTGGCTACACCTTC
TRBD1	-	TRBV7-9	TRBJ2-7	CASSRPGTGSEQYF	TGTGCCAGCAGCCGTCCCGGGACAGGGAGCGAGCAGTACTTC
TRBD1	-	TRBV2	TRBJ1-2	CASSEGFAGGVDYGYTF	TGTGCCAGCAGCGAGGGTTTCGCAGGGGGCGTAGACTATGGCTACACCTTC
TRBD1	-	TRBV6-5	TRBJ1-2	CASSDRTGGYTF	TGTGCCAGCAGTGACCGGACAGGAGGCTACACCTTC
-	few	TRBV7-2	TRBJ2-1	CASSWGWGDPAQFF	TGTGCCAGCAGCTGGGGGTGGGGGGATCCAGCGCAGTTCTTC
TRBD1	-	TRBV9	TRBJ2-6	CASSVDAGGSGANVLTF	TGTGCCAGCAGCGTAGATGCAGGGGGCTCTGGGGCCAACGTCCTGACTTTC
-	-	TRBV5-6	TRBJ2-3	CASSLRRGGAGIPDTQYF	TGTGCCAGCAGCTTGAGAAGGGGGGGCGCTGGGATCCCAGATACGCAGTATTTT
TRBD1	once	TRBV6-1	TRBJ1-2	CASSDRPGGVYGYTF	TGTGCCAGCAGTGACAGGCCAGGGGGCGTGTATGGCTACACCTTC
-	-	TRBV18	TRBJ2-7	CASSRGGPGQTEQYF	TGTGCCAGCTCACGGGGCGGTCCAGGTCAGACCGAGCAGTACTTC
-	-	TRBV9	TRBJ2-1	CASSVAGLQEQFF	TGTGCCAGCAGCGTAGCTGGTTTACAAGAGCAGTTCTTC
-	-	TRBV11-2	TRBJ2-1	CASSLGGGYEQFF	TGTGCCAGCAGCCTAGGGGGGGGTTATGAGCAGTTCTTC
-	-	TRBV27	TRBJ2-7	CASSLYEGYEQYF	TGTGCCAGCAGTTTATATGAGGGTTACGAGCAGTACTTC
-	-	TRBV11-2	TRBJ1-5	CASSLGADSNQPQHF	TGTGCCAGCAGCTTAGGGGCCGATAGCAATCAGCCCCAGCATTTT
-	-	TRBV20-1	TRBJ1-2	CSARDDAGYTF	TGCAGTGCTAGAGATGATGCGGGCTACACCTTC
-	-	TRBV5-6	TRBJ1-5	CASSWAGGSDNQPQHF	TGTGCCAGCAGCTGGGCGGGGGGGTCTGACAATCAGCCCCAGCATTTT
-	few	TRBV18	TRBJ1-2	CASSPAAGGSDGYTF	TGTGCCAGCTCACCGGCTGCGGGGGGTTCGGATGGCTACACCTTC
-	-	TRBV29-1	TRBJ2-3	CSVVGGFTDTQYF	TGCAGCGTTGTCGGCGGCTTCACAGATACGCAGTATTTT
-	-	TRBV6-1	TRBJ2-2	CASRRAGSDTGELFF	TGTGCCAGCAGGCGAGCAGGATCCGACACCGGGGAGCTGTTTTTT
TRBD2	once	TRBV5-1	TRBJ2-5	CASYAQQRGPQETQYF	TGCGCCAGCTACGCCCAACAGCGGGGGCCTCAAGAGACCCAGTACTTC
TRBD1	-	TRBV7-2	TRBJ1-3	CASSYQDRSGNTIYF	TGTGCCAGCAGCTACCAGGACAGGTCTGGAAACACCATATATTTT
TRBD1	-	TRBV4-3	TRBJ1-5	CASSQDDRGLQPQHF	TGCGCCAGCAGCCAAGACGATAGGGGGCTTCAGCCCCAGCATTTT
-	-	TRBV13	TRBJ1-2	CASSLGSDYGYTF	TGTGCCAGCAGCTTAGGCTCGGACTATGGCTACACCTTC
TRBD2	-	TRBV19	TRBJ2-3	CASSIAGGADTQYF	TGTGCCAGTAGTATAGCGGGAGGGGCAGATACGCAGTATTTT
-	once	TRBV6-1	TRBJ2-3	CASRRDTDTQYF	TGTGCCAGCAGGAGGGACACAGATACGCAGTATTTT
TRBD1	-	TRBV6-5	TRBJ2-7	CASSFRTGTSEQYF	TGTGCCAGCAGTTTCCGGACAGGGACGAGCGAGCAGTACTTC
TRBD2	-	TRBV7-9	TRBJ2-3	CASSLALAGAPDTQYF	TGTGCCAGCAGCTTAGCACTAGCGGGGGCCCCAGATACGCAGTATTTT
TRBD1	few	TRBV5-6	TRBJ1-1	CASSSGTGGVGTEAFF	TGTGCCAGCAGTTCCGGGACAGGGGGCGTCGGCACTGAAGCTTTCTTT
-	-	TRBV5-1	TRBJ1-4	CASSLSRQNTNEKLFF	TGCGCCAGCAGCTTGTCCCGACAGAACACTAATGAAAAACTGTTTTTT
TRBD1	-	TRBV7-2	TRBJ1-3	CASSPSGQGAENTIYF	TGTGCCAGCAGCCCCTCGGGACAGGGGGCGGAGAACACCATATATTTT
-	-	TRBV9	TRBJ1-1	CASSVEPGARGTEAFF	TGTGCCAGCAGCGTAGAACCAGGGGCGAGGGGCACTGAAGCTTTCTTT
-	-	TRBV9	TRBJ2-2	CASSVGGTHTGELFF	TGTGCCAGCAGCGTAGGCGGCACCCACACCGGGGAGCTGTTTTTT
-	few	TRBV6-1	TRBJ1-2	CASSEEAGGAGYTF	TGTGCCAGCAGTGAAGAGGCGGGGGGCGCAGGCTACACCTTC
TRBD2	few	TRBV2	TRBJ2-1	CASRAGTSGGGQFF	TGTGCCAGCAGGGCCGGGACTAGCGGGGGAGGGCAGTTCTTC
-	once	TRBV15	TRBJ2-2	CATSRDQSRGRTGELFF	TGTGCCACCAGCAGAGATCAAAGCAGGGGAAGAACCGGGGAGCTGTTTTTT
-	few	TRBV5-5	TRBJ1-5	CASSLSPNQPQHF	TGTGCCAGCAGCTTGTCCCCAAATCAGCCCCAGCATTTT
TRBD1	-	TRBV29-1	TRBJ1-5	CSAKFQGAQPQHF	TGCAGCGCAAAGTTCCAGGGGGCTCAGCCCCAGCATTTT
TRBD1	few	TRBV6-6	TRBJ2-3	CASDQTGSTDTQYF	TGTGCCAGTGACCAGACAGGGAGCACAGATACGCAGTATTTT
TRBD1	-	TRBV19	TRBJ1-6	CASKPGQGNSPLHF	TGTGCCAGTAAACCGGGACAGGGTAATTCACCCCTCCACTTT
-	-	TRBV7-2	TRBJ1-1	CASRQGSGTEAFF	TGTGCCAGCAGACAGGGATCGGGCACTGAAGCTTTCTTT
TRBD2	-	TRBV6-1	TRBJ2-1	CASSEASGGANEQFF	TGTGCCAGCAGTGAAGCTAGCGGGGGGGCCAATGAGCAGTTCTTC
-	-	TRBV5-4	TRBJ2-5	CASSFGQTYQETQYF	TGTGCCAGCAGCTTTGGACAGACGTACCAAGAGACCCAGTACTTC
TRBD2	-	TRBV7-3	TRBJ2-3	CASSLMGLAGGPRSTDTQYF	TGTGCCAGCAGCTTAATGGGACTAGCGGGGGGTCCCCGTAGCACAGATACGCAGTATTTT